The clone carrying this TCR beta chain was recorded only once. A second PCR, run for about 6 to 11 cycles, used a sample-barcoded 5' primer plus a J-beta primer mix. Via MiXCR, TCRdb re-called the 5' RACE reads, giving one row per CDR3 protein. The profile covers some 900,000 distinct CDR3 sequences, with about 44% appearing a single time and roughly 13% taken by the ten largest. The V gene lost 6 bases and the J gene lost 4 bases, with 12 bases spanning the gap. The CDR3 has 13 amino acids. This sample is drawn from a study of blood T cells in healthy people across ages. The specimen was blood. This receptor was identified in a man younger than 40 in good health. This chain uses TRBV12-3 or TRBV12-4 with TRBJ1-1; weak D call: TRBD1 (6 bases). CDR3 nucleotide sequence: TGTGCCAGCAGGCTCCAGGGGACCACTGAAGCTTTCTTT. As protein: CASRLQGTTEAFF.